Listed below are T cell receptor beta chains from one sample, sequenced in a study of blood T cell repertoires in COVID-19. Some clones are missing from TCRdb's copy, which holds only in-frame ones; the method was immunoSEQ multiplex PCR. This sample has approximately 58,000 clones, with 90% to 95% found just once. The material sequenced was peripheral blood. These receptors were collected from a human donor in a cohort sampled during active COVID-19. The conserved cysteine and the conserved F or W are not part of the CDR3 here. Not every row has a clone size; where given, it reads once, few, many or a size class.

ATSEGAGGELF | TRBJ2-2 | - | TRBV24-1
ASSWPANEKLF | TRBJ1-4 | - | TRBV6-5
AISESGGVNTEAF | TRBJ1-1 | - | TRBV10-3
ASSLVPYGRNRGGLNTEAF | TRBJ1-1 | - | TRBV5-1
ASSLQAQGYNSPLH | TRBJ1-6 | - | TRBV11-2
ASSRLAGVDTQY | TRBJ2-3 | - | TRBV9
ASIGFGTQY | TRBJ2-5 | - | TRBV28
ASSLGGQGKGEKLF | TRBJ1-4 | - | TRBV5-1
SVGLAGWRGETQY | TRBJ2-5 | - | TRBV29-1
SVAGQGVTNEKLF | TRBJ1-4 | - | TRBV29-1
ASGPTGLAGEHEQY | TRBJ2-7 | - | TRBV27
ASSAGDRANSPLH | TRBJ1-6 | - | TRBV6-4
ASSATPGLLSNEQF | TRBJ2-1 | - | TRBV9
ASSERGNSPLH | TRBJ1-6 | once | TRBV9
ASSGGGAPNEKLF | TRBJ1-4 | - | TRBV4-1
ASSTLYSNQPQH | TRBJ1-5 | few | TRBV28
ASSHQKGLHPTAD | TRBJ2-5 | - | TRBV3-1/TRBV3-2
ASKRTSGSYEQY | TRBJ2-7 | - | TRBV6-5
ASSLTGMEAF | TRBJ1-1 | once | TRBV12-3/TRBV12-4
ASSPWASGSYEQY | TRBJ2-7 | once | TRBV7-9
ASSSLAGGPVNEQF | TRBJ2-1 | once | TRBV28
ASSTRQGGYT | TRBJ1-2 | - | TRBV19
ASSVWDRVNTGELF | TRBJ2-2 | - | TRBV9
ASSPTLTSLANEQF | TRBJ2-1 | - | TRBV3-1/TRBV3-2
ASSPRVDGGETQY | TRBJ2-5 | - | TRBV28
ASSYWATGGNPET | TRBJ1-2 | - | TRBV6-5
ASSSALLSGGAGYGYT | TRBJ1-2 | - | TRBV28
ASSRERAGNTIY | TRBJ1-3 | - | TRBV6-2/TRBV6-3
ASSLGGLSPY | TRBJ2-7 | once | TRBV5-6
ASSVFRGGIGELF | TRBJ2-2 | - | TRBV9
ASSQGWVGEQF | TRBJ2-1 | once | TRBV7-3
ASSLPGSKADTQY | TRBJ2-3 | - | TRBV28
ASSYRTSGGADEQF | TRBJ2-1 | - | TRBV5-6
ASSGTRDNYGYT | TRBJ1-2 | - | TRBV11-3
ASKQGGSPLH | TRBJ1-6 | once | TRBV28
ASSLTTNQPQH | TRBJ1-5 | - | TRBV18
ASSLTGYFNEKLF | TRBJ1-4 | - | TRBV7-9
ASSFYLRGNLDEQF | TRBJ2-1 | - | TRBV5-1
ASSSAGSANSPLH | TRBJ1-6 | - | TRBV6-5
ATSPRTGGSEKLF | TRBJ1-4 | - | TRBV15
ASSPGQVYTEAF | TRBJ1-1 | - | TRBV13
ASSIDGAGVVNSPLH | TRBJ1-6 | - | TRBV19
ASSIRSHPISTDTQY | TRBJ2-3 | few | TRBV7-2
ASSFTLRLNSPLH | TRBJ1-6 | once | TRBV27
ASSKTSLGETQY | TRBJ2-5 | - | TRBV7-8
SASVTSRYEQY | TRBJ2-7 | - | TRBV20-1
ASSIGREQY | TRBJ2-7 | - | TRBV19
ASSGLPAPGQPQH | TRBJ1-5 | - | TRBV2
SDGDTEAF | TRBJ1-1 | - | TRBV29-1
ASSPRRGAHTGELF | TRBJ2-2 | - | TRBV18